A single sample gave rise to the 19 T cell receptor beta chains below, sequenced in a study of cytomegalovirus exposure and HLA in healthy donors. The primer mix had 60 Vbeta and 13 Jbeta primers. Sequencing used immunoSEQ multiplex PCR; TCRdb keeps in-frame clones, though not all of them. Among around 100,000 clones listed, roughly 83% were seen once. Sequencing was performed on PBMCs. These receptors all stem from a woman between 18 and 29 years old in good health and CMV-seropositive.

The chain is built from TRBV4-1 and TRBJ2-7; 8 bases fit TRBD2. Germline assignment: CDR1 MGHRA and CDR2 YSYEKL. CDR3 length: 16 amino acids. V was pared by 2 bases and J by 0 bases, with 6 bases of the junction left unmatched. The CDR3 region has the DNA TGCGCCAGCAGCCAACTCATAGCGGGGTACTCCTACGAGCAGTACTTC. This codes for CASSQLIAGYSYEQYF.

This rearrangement joins TRBV7-3 to TRBJ1-2, with a tentative D call TRBD1 (5 bases). The germline V and J ends were trimmed by 5 bases and 7 bases, with 14 bases remaining between them. The CDR3 contains 13 residues. The germline V gene has CDR1 SGHTA and CDR2 FQGTGA. The CDR3 DNA reads as TGTGCCAGCAGCCCCCAGCCAGACAGTGGCTACACCTTC. This translates into CASSPQPDSGYTF. The whole variable domain, filled in from reference TRBV7-3 and TRBJ1-2, reads GAGVSQTPSNKVTEKGKYVELRCDPISGHTALYWYRQSLGQGPEFLIYFQGTGAADDSGLPNDRFFAVRPEGSVSTLKIQRTERGDSAVYLCASSPQPDSGYTFGSGTRLTVV.

This clone was detected only once. The V and J genes are TRBV15 and TRBJ2-5; TRBD1 is a possible D gene (6 bases). The V end lost 4 bases, the J end lost 1 base, and 10 bases lay between the germline ends. The CDR3 totals 14 residues. Germline loops: CDR1 LNHNV, CDR2 YYDKDF (reference sequence). The CDR3: CATSNDRTQETQYF. CDR3 nucleotide sequence: TGTGCCACCAGCAACGACAGGACCCAAGAGACCCAGTACTTC.

This chain connects TRBV5-1 to TRBJ2-1; 7 bases fit TRBD1. J lost 3 bases, V lost 0 bases, and 3 bases had no gene match. The CDR3 has 15 residues. Germline V lookup: CDR1 SGHRS, CDR2 YFSETQ. The CDR3, as DNA: TGCGCCAGCAGCTTGGGCAGGGGGATCTACAATGAGCAGTTCTTC. Translated: CASSLGRGIYNEQFF. The complete variable domain, with remaining parts taken from reference TRBV5-1 and TRBJ2-1, reads KAGVTQTPRYLIKTRGQQVTLSCSPISGHRSVSWYQQTPGQGLQFLFEYFSETQRNKGNFPGRFSGRQFSNSRSEMNVSTLELGDSALYLCASSLGRGIYNEQFFGPGTRLTVL.

The gene calls are TRBV6-5 and TRBJ1-1; D not resolved. The germline V gene has CDR1 MNHEY and CDR2 SVGAGI. Between the trimmed V and J ends, which lost 2 bases and 7 bases, there was a span of 14 bases. This CDR3 contains 14 residues. The CDR3 region has the DNA TGTGCCAGCAGTTACGAGACATTAGTAAGTGAAGCTTTCTTT. Translating gives CASSYETLVSEAFF.

The chain couples TRBV9 to TRBJ2-1, with 13 bases aligning to TRBD2. With V trimmed by 3 bases and J by 8 bases, 5 bases remained unmatched. CDR1 and CDR2 (germline): SGDLS, YYNGEE. The CDR3 spans 15 residues. The CDR3 nucleotides read TGTGCCAGCAGCGGTGGGACTAGCGGGAACTATGAGCAGTTCTTC. Protein: CASSGGTSGNYEQFF.

V and J are TRBV5-1 and TRBJ2-3; D gene uncertain. Trimming stripped 3 bases from V and 0 bases from J, with 11 bases between. CDR3 length equals 15 residues. Germline CDR1 reads SGHRS; CDR2 reads YFSETQ. CDR3 protein: CASSSRLASTDTQYF. CDR3 coding DNA: TGCGCCAGCAGCTCCAGACTGGCTAGCACAGATACGCAGTATTTT.

The rearrangement uses TRBV11-2 and TRBJ2-1, with a tentative D call TRBD2 (6 bases). V was cut by 5 bases and J by 6 bases, with 23 bases left in between. From germline, CDR1 is SGHAT and CDR2 FQNNGV. The CDR3 length is 17 residues. The CDR3 DNA is TGTGCCAGCAGCCCCCGCCTGTCAGGACTAAAGGCCAATGAGCAGTTCTTC. This encodes CASSPRLSGLKANEQFF.

The gene calls are TRBV11-2 and TRBJ1-5, with D unclear. CDR3 length equals 15 residues. V lost 1 base and J 3 bases, leaving 10 bases between the germline ends. Per the germline V gene, CDR1 is SGHAT and CDR2 is FQNNGV. The CDR3 reads CASSLVSGINQPQHF. The CDR3, as DNA: TGTGCCAGCAGCTTAGTTTCAGGAATCAATCAGCCCCAGCATTTT.

The chain has TRBV5-6 and TRBJ2-1, with 7 bases fitting TRBD1. The J segment lost 4 bases and the V segment lost 3 bases, leaving 4 bases of the junction unmatched. CDR3 length equals 14 residues. Germline V lookup: CDR1 SGHDT, CDR2 YYEEEE. The DNA for the CDR3 is TGTGCCAGCAGCTCGGGACAGAGATACAATGAGCAGTTCTTC. Amino acids: CASSSGQRYNEQFF.

This chain connects TRBV5-1 to TRBJ1-2; D perhaps matches TRBD1 (6 bases). Trimming removed 9 bases from V and 10 bases from J, with 19 bases in between. The CDR3 sequence is 12 residues long. CDR1 and CDR2 from the germline V gene are SGHRS and YFSETQ. This CDR3 reads CATSTGRSPYTF. The DNA of the CDR3 is TGCGCCACCTCGACAGGCCGTTCACCCTACACCTTC.

This chain joins TRBV5-4 and TRBJ2-3; tentative D call: TRBD2 (6 bases). The CDR3 loop spans 13 amino acids. V was clipped by 4 bases and J by 8 bases, with 14 bases between them. The germline gives CDR1 SGHNT, CDR2 YYREEE (reference sequence). The CDR3 sequence: CASSPEDYRTQYF. Here the CDR3 DNA reads TGTGCCAGCAGCCCGGAGGACTATCGTACGCAGTATTTT.

The chain employs TRBV5-6 and TRBJ2-7, with 12 bases fitting TRBD1. Germline V CDR1 and CDR2: SGHDT, YYEEEE. The ends lost 0 bases at V and 7 bases at J; junction bases unmatched: 11. This CDR3 comprises 17 residues. The CDR3 sequence: CASSLVTFRDRGQEQYF. CDR3 nucleotides: TGTGCCAGCAGCTTGGTAACATTCAGGGACAGGGGGCAGGAGCAGTACTTC. Together with reference TRBV5-6 and TRBJ2-7, the CDR3 gives the full variable domain: DAGVTQSPTHLIKTRGQQVTLRCSPKSGHDTVSWYQQALGQGPQFIFQYYEEEERQRGNFPDRFSGHQFPNYSSELNVNALLLGDSALYLCASSLVTFRDRGQEQYFGPGTRLTVT.

This clone was seen just once. The chain is built from TRBV30 and TRBJ1-1; 9 nucleotides match TRBD1. Germline V gives CDR1 GTSNPN, CDR2 SVGIG (reference sequence). This CDR3 has 13 amino acids. The J segment lost 5 bases and the V segment lost 0 bases, leaving 1 base of the junction unmatched. The CDR3 sequence is CAWSVDRGTEAFF. The CDR3 nucleotides are TGTGCCTGGAGTGTAGACAGGGGGACTGAAGCTTTCTTT.

This clone was recorded only once. V and J are TRBV19 and TRBJ1-1; D gene unclear. CDR1 is LNHDA, CDR2 SQIVND, per germline (reference sequence). V lost 7 bases, J lost 0 bases, and 15 bases lay in between. The CDR3 is 15 residues long. The CDR3 sequence: CASTPRPTLNTEAFF. The CDR3 DNA sequence: TGTGCCAGTACCCCACGGCCGACACTGAACACTGAAGCTTTCTTT.

This sequence joins TRBV5-1 and TRBJ1-3; possible D gene TRBD1, 6 bases. Germline CDR1 and CDR2: SGHRS and YFSETQ. V lost 0 bases to trimming and J lost 4 bases, with 11 bases between them. The CDR3 covers 15 residues. For the CDR3, the DNA is TGCGCCAGCAGCTTGGACAGGGTCGCCGGAAACACCATATATTTT. Its protein product is CASSLDRVAGNTIYF.

The V call is TRBV28, the J call TRBJ2-5; 7 bases agree with TRBD1. The end of the DNA is better explained by TRBJ2-7, so the J call may be wrong. CDR3 size: 15 residues. In germline, CDR1 is MDHEN, CDR2 SYDVKM. The CDR3 is CASRQGSGGVYEQYF. As DNA, the CDR3 is TGTGCCAGCAGACAGGGGTCTGGGGGAGTCTACGAGCAGTACTTC.

V is TRBV30 and J is TRBJ2-6; tentatively, D is TRBD1 (6 bases). V was shortened by 6 bases and J by 2 bases, with 11 bases between the two germline ends. Germline lookup yields CDR1 GTSNPN and CDR2 SVGIG (reference sequence). This CDR3 spans 14 amino acids. The CDR3 nucleotides are TGTGCCTGCCACCAGGGGCCTGGGGCCAACGTCCTGACTTTC. Protein: CACHQGPGANVLTF. Variable domain in full (rest from reference TRBV30 and TRBJ2-6): SQTIHQWPATLVQPVGSPLSLECTVEGTSNPNLYWYRQAAGRGLQLLFYSVGIGQISSEVPQNLSASRPQDRQFILSSKKLLLSDSGFYLCACHQGPGANVLTFGAGSRLTVL.

The CDR3 sequence is CASSQDSDRDYTF. Written as DNA, the CDR3 is TGTGCCAGCAGCCAAGATTCGGACAGGGACTACACCTTC. V is TRBV4-2 and J is TRBJ1-2; 8 nucleotides agree with TRBD1. Per the germline V gene, CDR1 is LGHNA and CDR2 is YNFKEQ. Trimming removed 0 bases from V and 10 bases from J; junction bases left unmatched: 4. The CDR3 is 13 residues long.